This paragraph reports one T cell receptor beta chain. The target of this receptor is not known. No clone much larger than this one lies a single base away; base qualities are absent. The method was the immunoSEQ multiplex PCR assay. TCR beta CDR3 sequencing was performed on DNA from the cultured, isolated CD4+ T cells. Turning to the authors' computational methods: Non-productive TCR sequences were removed and reads were trimmed to the CDR3 region, keeping CDR3s of at least 7 amino acids. The MANAFEST web app was used to pick out antigen-specific clonotypes by comparing their expansion in peptide wells with that in reference cultures. For clones to be considered positive, expansion at FDR<0.05 versus reference and all other wells, an odds ratio above 5, and a frequency above 0.1% in two replicate wells were required. A clonotype was defined as cross-reactive if the clonotype was significantly expanded both in SARS-CoV-2 spike wells and in at least one common cold coronavirus spike condition. Levenshtein distance calculated with the stringdist R package was used to assess CDR3 similarity, and unrooted trees were constructed with ape in R 3.6.1. TCRdb stores this immuneACCESS table with in-frame sequences only. Part of the clones is absent; in the studies checked, under half of the shortfall reflects unresolved V genes, and no reason is known for the rest. For V, J and clone size, that table is used; D and trimming come from the DNA. For this sample there are approximately 47,000 clones; 55% to 75% appear just once. The top ten clonotypes cover 6% to 7% of the sample.

The sample is drawn from a study of vaccination effects on CD4 cells after COVID-19 (dated by TCRdb to between 2022 and 2023). Background for the entire study: The ViraFEST assay stimulated PBMC with viral peptide pools and then used TCR sequencing to identify antigen-specific CD4+ T cell clonotypes by expansion. SARS-CoV-2 spike-specific CD4+ TCR repertoires from before and after mRNA vaccination were compared in COVID-19 convalescent patients and in infection-naive vaccine recipients. Over 1.5 million PBMC per well were cultured with 10 ug/ml peptides in IMDM containing approximately 4.7% human AB serum, around 10 IU/ml IL-2 and gentamicin. Post-vaccine samples across the study were collected a median of 72 days after the second dose, with a range of 14 to 241. Altogether, some ten COVID-19 convalescent patients and a few SARS-CoV-2-naive healthy vaccine recipients made up the full study. The Oncomine TCR Beta short-read assay on an Illumina iSeq 100 was used to sequence cultures from other donors in the study.

General study outcomes and caveats: Only a small number of convalescent patients were included, and no early post-infection timepoints were available, which limited the study. At late post-vaccination timepoints, both infection-induced and vaccine-induced clones showed marked clonal contraction, consistent with waning T cell responses. Among healthy vaccine recipients, nearly all vaccine-induced clones were SARS-CoV-2 mono-reactive, and just 1 of 255 was cross-reactive with common cold coronaviruses.

After around 11 days of culture, CD4+ T cells were isolated with the EasySep CD4+ T cell isolation kit. Each participant received two doses of an mRNA SARS-CoV-2 vaccine, either BNT162b2 or mRNA-1273. The absence of prior SARS-CoV-2 infection in healthy vaccine recipients was confirmed by negative nucleocapsid antibodies before and after vaccination. Half of the culture medium was replaced with fresh IL-2-containing medium on days 3 and 7. Each peptide stimulation condition was cultured in triplicate wells unless otherwise noted. PBMC were separated from whole blood using Ficoll-Paque Plus gradient centrifugation and were then either cryopreserved at -140C or used fresh. The QIAamp micro DNA kit was used to extract genomic DNA from the cultured CD4+ T cells. The source was CD4+ T cells from PBMCs cultured without peptide, collected after COVID-19 vaccination. This TCR came from a human donor who received a COVID-19 vaccine.

CDR3 reads: CASSSGSQPQHF. The bases are TGTGCCAGTAGTTCGGGGTCTCAGCCCCAGCATTTT. The rearranged segments are TRBV19 and TRBJ1-5; the D gene cannot be named for sure. The CDR3 goes from the cysteine to the phenylalanine over 12 residues. The sequence is cut down to CDR3 DNA, 36 bases in frame from base 1. Looking up the germline V gene (reference sequence) yields CDR1 LNHDA and CDR2 SQIVND. Trimming costs V 5 bases and J 6 bases, and their ends lie 8 bases apart.